What follows are 26 T cell receptor beta chains derived from one specimen sequenced in a study of blood T cell repertoires in COVID-19 (TCRdb year 2020). The method behind the library was the immunoSEQ multiplex PCR assay. TCRdb holds this immuneACCESS table with in-frame rearrangements only. Some clones are missing; in checked studies, unresolved V genes explain under half, and the rest has no known cause. The sample records around 55,000 clones, over 75% of which are singletons. The ten largest clones capture about 13% of the sample. The sample was peripheral blood. The receptor set was obtained from a human donor in a cohort sampled during active COVID-19.

This clone was seen only once. This chain connects TRBV12-3 or TRBV12-4 to TRBJ1-4; unclear D gene. The CDR3 totals 13 residues. V was clipped by 6 bases and J by 2 bases, with 7 bases between them. CDR3 in amino acids: CASRRGTNEKLFF. The CDR3 DNA is TGTGCCAGCAGAAGAGGCACTAATGAAAAACTGTTTTTT.

The V gene is TRBV4-1, the J gene TRBJ2-1; TRBD2 agrees at 12 bases. V lost 0 bases, J lost 4 bases, and 1 base stayed unmatched. This CDR3 is 16 amino acids long. Germline V gene sequence: CDR1 MGHRA, CDR2 YSYEKL. The CDR3 DNA reads as TGCGCCAGCAGCCAAGAACTAGCGGGAGGTTACAATGAGCAGTTCTTC. Translation: CASSQELAGGYNEQFF.

CDR3 in amino acids: CASSQRSGTQYF. In DNA, the CDR3 is TGTGCCAGCAGCCAAAGGAGTGGTACGCAGTATTTT. V usage is TRBV11-1 and J usage is TRBJ2-3; D is unclear. Trimming took 5 bases from V and 8 from J, leaving 11 bases between them. Germline CDR1 and CDR2: SGHAT and FQDESV (reference sequence). This CDR3 has 12 residues.

The rearrangement links TRBV12-3 or TRBV12-4 to TRBJ1-1; D gene uncertain. Trimming removed 0 bases at V and 6 bases at J, with 8 bases between. This CDR3 region has 13 residues. The CDR3 reads CASSLALAAEAFF. The CDR3 nucleotides are TGTGCCAGCAGTTTAGCCCTGGCAGCTGAAGCTTTCTTT.

This clone was found a few times. The chain employs TRBV6-2 or TRBV6-3 and TRBJ1-5; perhaps TRBD1 as D (5 bases). V lost 5 bases to trimming and J lost 3 bases, with 11 bases between them. Germline V gene lookup returns CDR1 MNHEY and CDR2 SVGEGT. This CDR3 has 14 residues. DNA of the CDR3: TGTGCCAGCAGTCACGGGGGAATCAATCAGCCCCAGCATTTT. Encoded protein: CASSHGGINQPQHF.

V is TRBV6-5 and J is TRBJ2-7; 12 nucleotides align to TRBD2. The CDR3 has 15 amino acids. The germline gives CDR1 MNHEY, CDR2 SVGAGI. The junction had 7 bases not matched to a gene; V was cut back by 6 bases and J by 4 bases. This chain's CDR3 is CASSRGTSGRYEQYF. The CDR3 DNA reads TGTGCCAGCAGCCGAGGGACTAGCGGGCGGTACGAGCAGTACTTC.

This chain connects TRBV4-1 to TRBJ2-5, with 9 positions matching TRBD1. Per germline, CDR1 MGHRA and CDR2 YSYEKL. Unmatched junction bases numbered 9, after V lost 2 bases and J lost 5 bases. This CDR3 comprises 16 residues. CDR3 amino acids: CASSQTGTGPGETQYF. Here the CDR3 DNA reads TGCGCCAGCAGCCAAACCGGGACAGGGCCCGGTGAGACCCAGTACTTC.

The rearrangement uses TRBV7-9 and TRBJ1-3, with 9 bases fitting TRBD1. The germline CDR1 and CDR2 sequences are SEHNR and FQNEAQ (reference sequence). The V segment lost 5 bases and the J segment 6 bases; nucleotides outside the gene matches: 11. CDR3 length equals 16 residues. CDR3 sequence reads: CASSDLYRGQENTIYF. The CDR3 DNA reads as TGTGCCAGCAGCGATTTATACAGGGGGCAAGAAAACACCATATATTTT.

The chain combines TRBV7-2 with TRBJ2-3, with TRBD2 identical over 11 bases. This CDR3 contains 19 residues. Germline CDR1 is SGHTA and CDR2 is FQGNSA. V lost 5 bases and J lost 4; bases outside the gene matches: 17. This CDR3 reads CASSKGGLAGGTRADTQYF. CDR3 DNA: TGTGCCAGCAGCAAGGGGGGGCTAGCGGGAGGTACTAGAGCAGATACGCAGTATTTT.

The chain has TRBV28 and TRBJ1-6; a weak D match, TRBD1 (5 bases). The germline gives CDR1 MDHEN, CDR2 SYDVKM. This CDR3 has 13 amino acids. Trimming pared 10 bases from V and 9 bases from J, leaving 16 bases between. In nucleotides, the CDR3 is TGTGCCACCCTGGGGGGAGTGGGTTCACCCCTCCACTTT. Translating it yields CATLGGVGSPLHF.

The chain couples TRBV9 to TRBJ2-5; 8 bases agree with TRBD2. CDR1 SGDLS and CDR2 YYNGEE come from the germline V gene. V gave up 9 bases and J gave up 3 bases; unmatched junction bases: 19. This CDR3 spans 17 amino acids. The CDR3 is CAIELRGGRDTKETQYF. Written as DNA, the CDR3 is TGTGCCATCGAGCTTCGGGGGGGCAGGGACACGAAAGAGACCCAGTACTTC.

This chain joins TRBV2 and TRBJ2-1; D possibly corresponds to TRBD1 (6 bases). Trimming left V 5 bases short and J 4 bases short, with 9 bases between. The CDR3 loop spans 13 amino acids. Germline CDR1 SNHLY, CDR2 FYNNEI. The CDR3 coding sequence is TGTGCCAGCAGTAAGGACAGTTACAATGAGCAGTTCTTC. It codes for CASSKDSYNEQFF. The full variable domain, its missing parts supplied by reference TRBV2 and TRBJ2-1, is EPEVTQTPSHQVTQMGQEVILRCVPISNHLYFYWYRQILGQKVEFLVSFYNNEISEKSEIFDDQFSVERPDGSNFTLKIRSTKLEDSAMYFCASSKDSYNEQFFGPGTRLTVL.

The rearrangement links TRBV5-4 to TRBJ1-4; D may be TRBD1 (6 bases). The CDR3 spans 15 residues. The germline V gene encodes CDR1 SGHNT and CDR2 YYREEE (reference sequence). V gave up 2 bases and J gave up 8 bases, with 16 bases separating them. CDR3 protein: CASSFTGNPSEKLFF. In nucleotides, the CDR3 is TGTGCCAGCAGCTTTACAGGGAATCCCTCCGAAAAACTGTTTTTT.

This clone showed up just a few times. The chain uses TRBV10-1 and TRBJ1-6; D gene ambiguous. Germline CDR1 WNHNN, CDR2 SYGVQD (reference sequence). V was shortened by 8 bases and J by 9 bases, with 14 bases between the two germline ends. The CDR3 has 13 amino acids. The CDR3 loop is CASLPRPGSPLHF. The CDR3 DNA follows: TGCGCCAGCCTACCTAGGCCGGGTTCACCCCTCCACTTT.

This clone was counted a single time. V usage is TRBV6-5 and J usage is TRBJ1-3; tentatively, D is TRBD1 (5 bases). Germline values: CDR1 MNHEY, CDR2 SVGAGI. This CDR3 has 12 amino acids. Between the trimmed V and J ends, which lost 4 bases and 9 bases, there was a span of 10 bases. The CDR3 coding sequence is TGTGCCAGCAGTTCCACGGGGGGCACCATATATTTT. Its protein is CASSSTGGTIYF.

The J gene is TRBJ2-5, the V gene TRBV7-3, with 15 bases that match TRBD2. The V and J ends lost 5 bases and 5 bases, in that order; junction bases with no gene match: 6. The CDR3 runs to 16 residues. Germline V gene lookup returns CDR1 SGHTA and CDR2 FQGTGA. CDR3 DNA: TGTGCCAGCAGCAGCGGACTAGCGGGAGGGCCCGAGACCCAGTACTTC. Amino acids: CASSSGLAGGPETQYF.

The chain joins TRBV6-5 to TRBJ2-7, with 9 bases matching TRBD2. The CDR3 contains 12 residues. Germline V gene data show CDR1 as MNHEY and CDR2 as SVGAGI. The CDR3 DNA is TGTGCCAGCAGGACACCGGGACTAGCTATGCTCGTC. It is translated as CASRTPGLAMLV.

The CDR3 is CASSYPRMNTEAFF. The DNA for the CDR3 is TGTGCCAGCAGTTACCCCAGGATGAACACTGAAGCTTTCTTT. The chain carries TRBV6-2 or TRBV6-3 and TRBJ1-1; D is uncertain. The CDR3 extends over 14 amino acids. V was cut by 2 bases and J by 0 bases, with 7 bases left in between. Germline CDR1 and CDR2: MNHEY and SVGEGT.

V is TRBV11-3 and J is TRBJ2-5; TRBD2 agrees at 7 bases. This CDR3 is built from 13 residues. Germline values: CDR1 SGHNT, CDR2 YENEEA. The V and J ends lost 5 bases and 3 bases, in that order; junction bases with no gene match: 3. The DNA for the CDR3 is TGTGCCAGCAGCAACGGACTAGAAGAGACCCAGTACTTC. Amino acid sequence: CASSNGLEETQYF. The full variable domain, rest sourced from reference TRBV11-3 and TRBJ2-5, is EAGVVQSPRYKIIEKKQPVAFWCNPISGHNTLYWYLQNLGQGPELLIRYENEEAVDDSQLPKDRFSAERLKGVDSTLKIQPAELGDSAVYLCASSNGLEETQYFGPGTRLLVL.

CDR3 in DNA: TGTGCCAGCAGCCCGACAGGCGGGAGGGCTTTTCCTAACATTCAGTACTTC. It is translated as CASSPTGGRAFPNIQYF. This chain joins TRBV7-3 and TRBJ2-4, with TRBD2 identical over 9 bases. The CDR3 length is 17 residues. The V gene's germline CDR1 is SGHTA and CDR2 FQGTGA. The V and J ends lost 5 bases and 7 bases, in that order; junction bases with no gene match: 15. Together with reference TRBV7-3 and TRBJ2-4, the CDR3 gives the full variable domain: GAGVSQTPSNKVTEKGKYVELRCDPISGHTALYWYRQSLGQGPEFLIYFQGTGAADDSGLPNDRFFAVRPEGSVSTLKIQRTERGDSAVYLCASSPTGGRAFPNIQYFGAGTRLSVL.

This chain connects TRBV6-2 or TRBV6-3 to TRBJ2-7; TRBD2 matches at 10 bases. Trimming at V came to 0 bases and at J to 4 bases, leaving 9 bases not matched to a gene. The CDR3 has 17 residues. The germline CDR1 and CDR2 sequences are MNHEY and SVGEGT. In DNA, the CDR3 is TGTGCCAGCAGTTACTCGGCTAGCGGGAGAGTTATGTACGAGCAGTACTTC. Translated, it gives CASSYSASGRVMYEQYF.

The chain links TRBV28 to TRBJ1-1; 7 nucleotides line up with TRBD1. Germline lookup yields CDR1 MDHEN and CDR2 SYDVKM. Trimming took 5 bases from V and 5 from J; bases not matched to a gene: 8. The CDR3 runs 14 residues. The CDR3 sequence is CASSPGQSRTEAFF. DNA of the CDR3: TGTGCCAGCAGTCCGGGACAGTCGAGAACTGAAGCTTTCTTT.

This clone has just one count. This chain links TRBV6-1 with TRBJ2-2; 7 nucleotides match TRBD2. From germline, CDR1 is MNHNS and CDR2 SASEGT. The CDR3 sequence is 17 residues long. The V and J ends lost 4 bases and 5 bases, in that order; junction bases with no gene match: 13. The CDR3 nucleotides are TGTGCCAGCAGTGGGGGTAAAGCGGGAAGGTATACCGGGGAGCTGTTTTTT. It translates to CASSGGKAGRYTGELFF.

The V and J genes are TRBV28 and TRBJ1-2; 7 positions match TRBD1. V lost 4 bases, J lost 0 bases, and 11 bases stayed unmatched. CDR3 length: 17 residues. Germline V gene lookup returns CDR1 MDHEN and CDR2 SYDVKM. The CDR3 sequence: CASSSAGTEGPNYGYTF. The DNA for the CDR3 is TGTGCCAGCAGTTCTGCCGGGACAGAAGGCCCTAACTATGGCTACACCTTC.

This chain joins TRBV7-9 and TRBJ2-7; D is unclear. Germline V gives CDR1 SEHNR, CDR2 FQNEAQ (reference sequence). The germline V and J ends were trimmed by 1 base and 7 bases, with 8 bases remaining between them. The CDR3 is made up of 12 amino acids. CDR3 sequence: CASSLGAIEQYF. CDR3 DNA sequence: TGTGCCAGCAGCTTAGGGGCCATAGAGCAGTACTTC.

This clone appeared a single time. V is TRBV7-2 and J is TRBJ2-7; tentative D call: TRBD2 (6 bases). The CDR3 has 15 amino acids. Germline V gene sequence: CDR1 SGHTA, CDR2 FQGNSA. Trimming took 5 bases from V and 0 from J, leaving 14 bases between them. The CDR3 nucleotides are TGTGCCAGCAGCCAGGCAAGCGGGTACTCCTACGAGCAGTACTTC. This sequence encodes CASSQASGYSYEQYF.